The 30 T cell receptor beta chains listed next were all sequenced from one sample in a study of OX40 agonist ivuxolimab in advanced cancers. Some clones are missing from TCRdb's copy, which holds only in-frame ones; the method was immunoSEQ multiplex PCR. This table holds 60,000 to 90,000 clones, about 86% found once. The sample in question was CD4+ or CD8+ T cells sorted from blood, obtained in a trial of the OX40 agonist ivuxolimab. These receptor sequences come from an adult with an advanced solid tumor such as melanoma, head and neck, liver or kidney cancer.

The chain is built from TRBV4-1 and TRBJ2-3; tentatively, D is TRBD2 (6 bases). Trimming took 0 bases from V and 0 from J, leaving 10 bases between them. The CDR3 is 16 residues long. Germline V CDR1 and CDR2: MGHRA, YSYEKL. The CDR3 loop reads CASSQEGLPSTDTQYF. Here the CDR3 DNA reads TGCGCCAGCAGCCAAGAGGGACTCCCTAGCACAGATACGCAGTATTTT.

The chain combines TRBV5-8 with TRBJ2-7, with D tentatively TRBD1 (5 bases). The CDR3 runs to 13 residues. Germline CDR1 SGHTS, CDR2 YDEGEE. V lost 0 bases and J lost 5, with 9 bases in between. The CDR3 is CASSLGQIDEQYF. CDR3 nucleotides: TGTGCCAGCAGCTTGGGACAGATTGACGAGCAGTACTTC.

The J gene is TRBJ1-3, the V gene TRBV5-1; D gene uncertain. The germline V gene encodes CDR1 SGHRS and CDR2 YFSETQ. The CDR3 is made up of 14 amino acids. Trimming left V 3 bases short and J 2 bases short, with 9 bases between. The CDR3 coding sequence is TGCGCCAGCAGCTCCCTCGGCACTGGAAACACCATATATTTT. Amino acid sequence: CASSSLGTGNTIYF.

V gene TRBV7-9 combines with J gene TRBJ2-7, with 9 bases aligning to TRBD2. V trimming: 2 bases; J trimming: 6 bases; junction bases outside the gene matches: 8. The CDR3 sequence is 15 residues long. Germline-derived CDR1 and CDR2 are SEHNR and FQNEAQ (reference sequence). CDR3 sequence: CASSLSAAGGLEQYF. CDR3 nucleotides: TGTGCCAGCAGCTTAAGTGCGGCGGGGGGGCTCGAGCAGTACTTC.

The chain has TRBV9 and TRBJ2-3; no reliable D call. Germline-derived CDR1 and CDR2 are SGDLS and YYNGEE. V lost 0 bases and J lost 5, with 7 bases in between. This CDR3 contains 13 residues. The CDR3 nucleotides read TGTGCCAGCAGCGTAGACCTAGGAGATACGCAGTATTTT. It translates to CASSVDLGDTQYF.

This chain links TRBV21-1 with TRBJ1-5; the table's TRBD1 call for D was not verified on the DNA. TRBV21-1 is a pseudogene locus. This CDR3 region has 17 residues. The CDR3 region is CASSKCWEGQVNQPQHF. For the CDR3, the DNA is TGTGCCAGCAGCAAATGCTGGGAGGGACAGGTCAATCAGCCCCAGCATTTT.

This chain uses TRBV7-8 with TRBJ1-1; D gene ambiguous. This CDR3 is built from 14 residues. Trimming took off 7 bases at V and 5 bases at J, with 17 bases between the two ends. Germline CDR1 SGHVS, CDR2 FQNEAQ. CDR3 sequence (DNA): TGTGCCAGCACCCAAGTTACGAGGGTAACTGAAGCTTTCTTT. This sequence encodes CASTQVTRVTEAFF.

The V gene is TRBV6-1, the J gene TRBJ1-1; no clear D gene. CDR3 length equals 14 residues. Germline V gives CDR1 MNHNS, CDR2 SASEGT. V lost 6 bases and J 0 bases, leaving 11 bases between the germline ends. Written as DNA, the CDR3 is TGTGCCAGCAGAATACAGCACATGAACACTGAAGCTTTCTTT. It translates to CASRIQHMNTEAFF.

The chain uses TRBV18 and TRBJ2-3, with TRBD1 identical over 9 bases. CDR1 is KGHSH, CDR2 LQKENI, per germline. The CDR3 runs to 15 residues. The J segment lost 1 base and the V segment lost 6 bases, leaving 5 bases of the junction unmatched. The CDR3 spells CASSLGQGGTDTQYF. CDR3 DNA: TGTGCCAGCTCGCTGGGACAGGGAGGCACAGATACGCAGTATTTT.

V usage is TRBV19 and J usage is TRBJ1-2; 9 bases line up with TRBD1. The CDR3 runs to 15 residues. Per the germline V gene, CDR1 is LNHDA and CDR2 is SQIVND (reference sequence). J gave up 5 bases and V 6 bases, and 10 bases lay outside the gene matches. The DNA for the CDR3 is TGTGCCAGTAGCACAGGGGGCGAGGGGGGTTATGGCTACACCTTC. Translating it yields CASSTGGEGGYGYTF.

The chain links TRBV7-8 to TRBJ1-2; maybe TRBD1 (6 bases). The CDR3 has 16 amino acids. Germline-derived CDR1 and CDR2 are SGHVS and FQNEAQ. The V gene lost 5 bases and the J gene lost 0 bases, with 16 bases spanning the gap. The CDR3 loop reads CASSARGAPTNYGYTF. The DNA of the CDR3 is TGTGCCAGCAGCGCCCGGGGGGCGCCTACTAACTATGGCTACACCTTC.

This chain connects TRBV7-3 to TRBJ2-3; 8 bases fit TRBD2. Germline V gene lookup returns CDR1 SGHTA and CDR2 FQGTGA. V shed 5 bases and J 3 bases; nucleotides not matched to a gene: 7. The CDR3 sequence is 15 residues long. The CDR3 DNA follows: TGTGCCAGCAGCCGAGTAGCGGGACCTACAGATACGCAGTATTTT. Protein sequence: CASSRVAGPTDTQYF. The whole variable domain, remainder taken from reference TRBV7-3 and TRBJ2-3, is GAGVSQTPSNKVTEKGKYVELRCDPISGHTALYWYRQSLGQGPEFLIYFQGTGAADDSGLPNDRFFAVRPEGSVSTLKIQRTERGDSAVYLCASSRVAGPTDTQYFGPGTRLTVL.

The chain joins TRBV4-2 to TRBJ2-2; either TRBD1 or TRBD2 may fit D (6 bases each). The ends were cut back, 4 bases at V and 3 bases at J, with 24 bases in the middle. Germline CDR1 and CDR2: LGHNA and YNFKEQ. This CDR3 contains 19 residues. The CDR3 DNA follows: TGTGCCAGCAGCCGGAGGCCCCCCGGGGGCCGAACGGACACCGGGGAGCTGTTTTTT. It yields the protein CASSRRPPGGRTDTGELFF.

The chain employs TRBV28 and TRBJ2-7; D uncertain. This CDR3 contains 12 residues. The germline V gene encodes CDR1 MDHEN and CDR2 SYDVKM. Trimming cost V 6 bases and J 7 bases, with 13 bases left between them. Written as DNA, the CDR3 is TGTGCCAGCAGGAACTTGCTTGGGGAGCAGTACTTC. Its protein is CASRNLLGEQYF.

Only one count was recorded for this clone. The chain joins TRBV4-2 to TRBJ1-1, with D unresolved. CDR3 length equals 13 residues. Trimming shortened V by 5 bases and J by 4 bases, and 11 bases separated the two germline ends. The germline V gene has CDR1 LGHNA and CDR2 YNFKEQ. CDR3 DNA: TGTGCCAGCAGCTCACACGGAGGCACTGAAGCTTTCTTT. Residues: CASSSHGGTEAFF.

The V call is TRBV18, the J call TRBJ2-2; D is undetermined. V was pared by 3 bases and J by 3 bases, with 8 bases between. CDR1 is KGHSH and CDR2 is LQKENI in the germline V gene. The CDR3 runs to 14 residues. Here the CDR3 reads CASSPNMDTGELFF. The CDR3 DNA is TGTGCCAGCTCACCTAACATGGACACCGGGGAGCTGTTTTTT.

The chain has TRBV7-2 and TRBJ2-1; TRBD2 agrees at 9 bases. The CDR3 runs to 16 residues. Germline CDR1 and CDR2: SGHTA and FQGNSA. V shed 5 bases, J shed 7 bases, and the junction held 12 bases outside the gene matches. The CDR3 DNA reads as TGTGCCAGCAGCCCCTCAGCAGCGGGAGGCGGGAATGAGCAGTTCTTC. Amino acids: CASSPSAAGGGNEQFF. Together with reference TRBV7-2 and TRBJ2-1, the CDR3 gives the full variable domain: GAGVSQSPSNKVTEKGKDVELRCDPISGHTALYWYRQSLGQGLEFLIYFQGNSAPDKSGLPSDRFSAERTGGSVSTLTIQRTQQEDSAVYLCASSPSAAGGGNEQFFGPGTRLTVL.

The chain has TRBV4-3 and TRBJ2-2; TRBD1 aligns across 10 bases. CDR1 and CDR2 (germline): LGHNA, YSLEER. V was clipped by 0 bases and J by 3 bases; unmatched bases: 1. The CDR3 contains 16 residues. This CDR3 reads CASSQEGQGYTGELFF. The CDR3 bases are TGCGCCAGCAGCCAAGAGGGACAGGGGTACACCGGGGAGCTGTTTTTT.

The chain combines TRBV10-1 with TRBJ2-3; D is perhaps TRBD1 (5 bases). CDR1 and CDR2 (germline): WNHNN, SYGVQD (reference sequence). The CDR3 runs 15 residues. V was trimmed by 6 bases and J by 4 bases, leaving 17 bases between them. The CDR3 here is CASSNSQGGSDTQYF. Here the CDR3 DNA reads TGCGCCAGCAGCAACTCCCAGGGCGGCTCAGATACGCAGTATTTT.

In DNA form, the CDR3 reads TGTGCCAGCAGCGTAGATGGGGTAAGCGTCTCCTACAATGAGCAGTTCTTC. Protein product: CASSVDGVSVSYNEQFF. This rearrangement joins TRBV9 to TRBJ2-1; unclear D gene. V lost 0 bases to trimming and J lost 0 bases, with 13 bases between them. Germline-derived CDR1 and CDR2 are SGDLS and YYNGEE. This CDR3 comprises 17 residues.

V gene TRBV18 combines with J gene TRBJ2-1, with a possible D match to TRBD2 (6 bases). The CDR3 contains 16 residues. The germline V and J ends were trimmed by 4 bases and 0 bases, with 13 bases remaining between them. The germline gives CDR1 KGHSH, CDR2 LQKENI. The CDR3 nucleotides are TGTGCCAGCTCACGGGGGGTCCCGAGCTCCTACAATGAGCAGTTCTTC. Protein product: CASSRGVPSSYNEQFF.

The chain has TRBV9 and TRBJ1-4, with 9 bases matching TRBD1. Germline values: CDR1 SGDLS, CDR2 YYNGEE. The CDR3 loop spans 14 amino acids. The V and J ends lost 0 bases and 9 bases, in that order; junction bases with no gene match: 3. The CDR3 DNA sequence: TGTGCCAGCAGCGTAGGGGACAGGGTTCAAAAACTGTTTTTT. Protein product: CASSVGDRVQKLFF. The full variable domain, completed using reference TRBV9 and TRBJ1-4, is DSGVTQTPKHLITATGQRVTLRCSPRSGDLSVYWYQQSLDQGLQFLIQYYNGEERAKGNILERFSAQQFPDLHSELNLSSLELGDSALYFCASSVGDRVQKLFFGSGTQLSVL.

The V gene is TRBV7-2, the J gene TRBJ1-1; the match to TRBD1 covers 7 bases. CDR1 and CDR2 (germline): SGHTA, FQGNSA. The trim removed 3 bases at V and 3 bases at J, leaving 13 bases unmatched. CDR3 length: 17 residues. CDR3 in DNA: TGTGCCAGCAGCTTGGCAATCCTCCGGGACAGTCACACTGAAGCTTTCTTT. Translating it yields CASSLAILRDSHTEAFF.

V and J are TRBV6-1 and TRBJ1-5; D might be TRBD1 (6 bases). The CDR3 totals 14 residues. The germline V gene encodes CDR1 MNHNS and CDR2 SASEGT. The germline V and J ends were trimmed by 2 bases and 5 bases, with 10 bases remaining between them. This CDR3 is CASSESGGDQPQHF. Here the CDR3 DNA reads TGTGCCAGCAGTGAATCTGGGGGCGATCAGCCCCAGCATTTT.

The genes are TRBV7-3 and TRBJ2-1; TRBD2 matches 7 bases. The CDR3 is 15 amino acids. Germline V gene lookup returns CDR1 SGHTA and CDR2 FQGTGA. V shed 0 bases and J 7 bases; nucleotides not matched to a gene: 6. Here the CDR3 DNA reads TGTGCCAGCAGCTTAACGAGCGGGGCCGGGAATGAGCAGTTCTTC. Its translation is CASSLTSGAGNEQFF.

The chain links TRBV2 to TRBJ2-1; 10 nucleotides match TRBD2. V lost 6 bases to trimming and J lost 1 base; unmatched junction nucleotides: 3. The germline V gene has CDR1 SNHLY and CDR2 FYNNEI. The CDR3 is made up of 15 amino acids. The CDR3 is CASSVLAGSYNEQFF. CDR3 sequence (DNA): TGTGCCAGCAGCGTACTAGCGGGGTCCTACAATGAGCAGTTCTTC.

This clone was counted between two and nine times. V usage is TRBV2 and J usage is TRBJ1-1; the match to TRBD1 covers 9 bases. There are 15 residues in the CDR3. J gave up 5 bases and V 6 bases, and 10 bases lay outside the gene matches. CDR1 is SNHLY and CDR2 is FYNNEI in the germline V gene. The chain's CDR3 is CASSQGQGIGTEAFF. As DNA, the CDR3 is TGTGCCAGCAGCCAGGGACAGGGCATAGGGACTGAAGCTTTCTTT.

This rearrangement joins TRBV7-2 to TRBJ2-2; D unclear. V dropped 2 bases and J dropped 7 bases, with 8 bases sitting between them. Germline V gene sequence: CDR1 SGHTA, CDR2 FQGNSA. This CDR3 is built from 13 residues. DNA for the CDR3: TGTGCCAGCAGCTTACAGCTTGGCGGGGAGCTGTTTTTT. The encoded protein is CASSLQLGGELFF.

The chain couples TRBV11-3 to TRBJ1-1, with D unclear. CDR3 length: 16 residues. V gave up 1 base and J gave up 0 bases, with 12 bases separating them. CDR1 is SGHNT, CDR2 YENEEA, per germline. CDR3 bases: TGTGCCAGCAGCTTAGGCCTTAACAGATTGAACACTGAAGCTTTCTTT. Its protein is CASSLGLNRLNTEAFF.

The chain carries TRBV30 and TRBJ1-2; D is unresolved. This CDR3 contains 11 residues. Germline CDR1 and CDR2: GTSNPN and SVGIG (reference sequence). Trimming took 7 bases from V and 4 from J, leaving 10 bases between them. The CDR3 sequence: CALTEAYGYTF. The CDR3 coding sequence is TGTGCCTTAACAGAGGCCTATGGCTACACCTTC.